This is a list of T cell receptor beta chains from one sample in a study of cytomegalovirus exposure and HLA in healthy donors. The data were produced by immunoSEQ multiplex PCR, yet TCRdb's version contains in-frame clones alone and is incomplete. The sample comprises some 81,000 clones, roughly 73% of which are singletons, and approximately 16% rests with the top ten. Sequenced input: PBMCs. These TCRs come from a woman in her thirties or forties in good health and CMV-seropositive. Each CDR3 is given with its conserved first and last residue. Each record gives: clone size, J gene, D gene, V gene, CDR3 DNA, CDR3 protein. The D gene is left open where the match is weak. Where a row states a size, it is once, few, many or the class of an expanded clone; other rows omit it.

>NA|TRBJ2-7|NA|TRBV18
TGTGCCAGCTCACCACCGGGTGTAGGGGTGAGGAGCTCCTACGAGCAGTACTTC
CASSPPGVGVRSSYEQYF
>few|TRBJ1-1|TRBD1|TRBV5-1
TGCGCCAGCAGCTCCGGGACAGGGAACACTGAAGCTTTCTTT
CASSSGTGNTEAFF
>NA|TRBJ2-7|TRBD1|TRBV7-2
TGTGCCAGCAGCTTCAACAGGGGAAGCGAGCAGTACTTC
CASSFNRGSEQYF
>NA|TRBJ2-5|NA|TRBV9
TGTGCCAGCAGCGACCAGGGGACCCTGGGGACCCAGTACTTC
CASSDQGTLGTQYF
>NA|TRBJ2-3|NA|TRBV6-1
TGTGCCAGCAGTGAAGTGCGGGATACGCAGTATTTT
CASSEVRDTQYF
>NA|TRBJ1-5|TRBD1|TRBV7-2
TGTGCCAGCAGCTTGGACAGGGACCAGCCCCAGCATTTT
CASSLDRDQPQHF
>NA|TRBJ2-2|NA|TRBV4-3
TGCGCCAGCAGACCCACAGGGTCCGGGGAGCTGTTTTTT
CASRPTGSGELFF
>NA|TRBJ1-5|TRBD1|TRBV6-5
TGTGCCAGCGGGGACAGTCGTCGACAGCCCCAGCATTTT
CASGDSRRQPQHF
>NA|TRBJ1-1|NA|TRBV4-1
TGCGCCAGCAGCGGGACACAAGCTTTCTTT
CASSGTQAFF
>NA|TRBJ2-4|NA|TRBV4-3
TGCGCCAGCAGCCAAGAAGCGAGTGGTCTGTCTGGACAGAGGAATTATCAGTACTTC
CASSQEASGLSGQRNYQYF
>NA|TRBJ1-2|TRBD1|TRBV28
TGTGCCAGCAACAGACAGGGGGCGGGGGGCTACACCTTC
CASNRQGAGGYTF
>NA|TRBJ2-7|NA|TRBV7-9
TGTGCCAGCAGCTGGGGGGATTACGAGCAGTACTTC
CASSWGDYEQYF
>NA|TRBJ1-3|TRBD1|TRBV30
TGTGCCTGGAGTTCGACAGGGGGTGGAAACACCATATATTTT
CAWSSTGGGNTIYF